The rows below give T cell receptor beta chains drawn from one sample of a study of technical replicates of blood from a handful of donors. Clones were sequenced by immunoSEQ multiplex PCR, and TCRdb holds only the in-frame ones, with some missing. The sample includes under 90,000 clones, roughly 94% of them seen just once. The sequencing input was T cells isolated from PBMCs. The receptors come from a human donor in good health. CDR3s include the opening cysteine and the closing phenylalanine or tryptophan. The D gene is left open where the match is weak. The size of a clone is reported for some rows only, either as once, few or many, or as a class for expanded clones.

CDR3 DNA: TGTGCCAGCAGCTTAGACCCGTCCGCAGGGACCCAGTACTTC; CDR3 protein: CASSLDPSAGTQYF; V gene: TRBV11-2; D gene: -; J gene: TRBJ2-5; clone size: -
CDR3 DNA: TGTGCCAGTAGTATAGACCCCCGTCCCTTAGCGAGAGTGGTCTTC; CDR3 protein: CASSIDPRPLARVVF; V gene: TRBV19; D gene: -; J gene: TRBJ2-1; clone size: -
CDR3 DNA: TGTGCCAGCAGCTACACGAGGGCTGAGCAGTTCTTC; CDR3 protein: CASSYTRAEQFF; V gene: TRBV7-9; D gene: -; J gene: TRBJ2-1; clone size: -
CDR3 DNA: TGTGCCAGCAGCGTAGCAGGTAGCAATCAGCCCCAGCATTTT; CDR3 protein: CASSVAGSNQPQHF; V gene: TRBV9; D gene: -; J gene: TRBJ1-5; clone size: -
CDR3 DNA: TGCGCCAGCAGCCAAGATCGGGTCGGGACTAGCTACGAGCAGTACTTC; CDR3 protein: CASSQDRVGTSYEQYF; V gene: TRBV4-1; D gene: TRBD2; J gene: TRBJ2-7; clone size: -
CDR3 DNA: TGTGCCAGTAGTCAAGTAGGGGACACTGAAGCTTTCTTT; CDR3 protein: CASSQVGDTEAFF; V gene: TRBV19; D gene: -; J gene: TRBJ1-1; clone size: -
CDR3 DNA: TGTGCCAGCAGCTTAGAACAGGGGGCGCCGTACGAGCAGTACTTC; CDR3 protein: CASSLEQGAPYEQYF; V gene: TRBV13; D gene: TRBD1; J gene: TRBJ2-7; clone size: -
CDR3 DNA: TGTGCCAGCGATCAGGCTAGCGGGGGAGTTCGCTCCTACAATGAGCAGTTCTTC; CDR3 protein: CASDQASGGVRSYNEQFF; V gene: TRBV2; D gene: TRBD2; J gene: TRBJ2-1; clone size: -
CDR3 DNA: TGTGCCAGCAGCTTGGCCGCAGGACTGGTTGGAGCTTTCTTT; CDR3 protein: CASSLAAGLVGAFF; V gene: TRBV5-6; D gene: -; J gene: TRBJ1-1; clone size: -
CDR3 DNA: TGTGCCAGTAGTATGTCCCAGAATCAGCCCCAGCATTTT; CDR3 protein: CASSMSQNQPQHF; V gene: TRBV19; D gene: -; J gene: TRBJ1-5; clone size: -
CDR3 DNA: TGCGCCAGCAGCCACCTGGGACAGGGGAGAAAAAATGAGCAGTTCTTC; CDR3 protein: CASSHLGQGRKNEQFF; V gene: TRBV4-1; D gene: TRBD1; J gene: TRBJ2-1; clone size: -
CDR3 DNA: TGCAGCGCTGAAACAGGGTCGGGGAACACTGAAGCTTTCTTT; CDR3 protein: CSAETGSGNTEAFF; V gene: TRBV29-1; D gene: -; J gene: TRBJ1-1; clone size: -
CDR3 DNA: TGTGCCAGCAGCTTAAGGTATAGCGGGAGGGCCCGTGGCAATGAGCAGTTCTTC; CDR3 protein: CASSLRYSGRARGNEQFF; V gene: TRBV7-2; D gene: TRBD2; J gene: TRBJ2-1; clone size: -
CDR3 DNA: TGTGCCAGCAGTTTATGGCCCCCGGGACAGGGGGCGATTTTGGTTTTT; CDR3 protein: CASSLWPPGQGAILVF; V gene: TRBV27; D gene: TRBD1; J gene: TRBJ1-4; clone size: few
CDR3 DNA: TGTGCCAGTAGTATAGTGACAAACCGGCCGGAACTGTTTTTT; CDR3 protein: CASSIVTNRPELFF; V gene: TRBV19; D gene: -; J gene: TRBJ1-4; clone size: -
CDR3 DNA: TGTGCCAGCAGTGAAAGAGTAGGGGGCAGCGCCTACGAGCAGTACTTC; CDR3 protein: CASSERVGGSAYEQYF; V gene: TRBV6-1; D gene: TRBD1; J gene: TRBJ2-7; clone size: -
CDR3 DNA: TGTGCCAGTGAGCTATGGGGGGGCACTGAAGCTTTCTTT; CDR3 protein: CASELWGGTEAFF; V gene: TRBV7-2; D gene: -; J gene: TRBJ1-1; clone size: -